A selection of T cell receptor beta chains follows, all from one sample in a study of OX40 agonist ivuxolimab in advanced cancers. Measured with immunoSEQ multiplex PCR; TCRdb has only the in-frame clones, and not every one. The sample includes tens of thousands of clones, around nine tenths seen only once; the top ten take roughly 0.3%. Sequenced material: CD4+ or CD8+ T cells sorted from blood, taken in a trial of the OX40 agonist ivuxolimab. The receptors stem from an adult with an advanced solid tumor such as melanoma, head and neck, liver or kidney cancer. Each CDR3 is given with its conserved first and last residue. Each record gives: J gene, V gene, clone size, D gene, CDR3 DNA, CDR3 protein. The D gene is left open where the match is weak. Clone size is stated in some rows and not others, as once, few, many or a class when expanded.

j_gene: TRBJ1-5; v_gene: TRBV27; abundance: few; d_gene: .; CDR3nt: TGTGCCAGCAGTTTAGTAAGGTCTGCAGGGAGGAATCAGCCCCAGCATTTT; CDR3aa: CASSLVRSAGRNQPQHF
j_gene: TRBJ2-5; v_gene: TRBV7-9; abundance: .; d_gene: .; CDR3nt: TGTGCCAGCAGCTTAGTGAAGGGACTTAACTTC; CDR3aa: CASSLVKGLNF
j_gene: TRBJ1-2; v_gene: TRBV7-2; abundance: .; d_gene: .; CDR3nt: TGTGCCAGCAGCTTAAGGGGAGGGCTGACTAACTATGGCTACACCTTC; CDR3aa: CASSLRGGLTNYGYTF
j_gene: TRBJ2-1; v_gene: TRBV5-1; abundance: .; d_gene: TRBD2; CDR3nt: TGCGCCAGCAGCTCGAGACTAGCGGGGGGTGCAAAAAGCTCCTACAATGAGCAGTTCTTC; CDR3aa: CASSSRLAGGAKSSYNEQFF
j_gene: TRBJ1-6; v_gene: TRBV6-4; abundance: .; d_gene: .; CDR3nt: TGTGCCAGCAGTGACTCGGGTGGGTCTGGCAATTCACCCCTCCACTTT; CDR3aa: CASSDSGGSGNSPLHF
j_gene: TRBJ1-2; v_gene: TRBV6-6; abundance: .; d_gene: .; CDR3nt: TGTGCCAGCGTGGCGGGGGCCCCGCCTAACTATGGCTACACCTTC; CDR3aa: CASVAGAPPNYGYTF
j_gene: TRBJ2-7; v_gene: TRBV29-1; abundance: .; d_gene: TRBD1; CDR3nt: TGCAGCGCAGCACAGGGGGCTAGGTACGAGCAGTACTTC; CDR3aa: CSAAQGARYEQYF
j_gene: TRBJ1-2; v_gene: TRBV6-5; abundance: .; d_gene: .; CDR3nt: TGTGCCAGCAGTTACGAGGGGAGCTATGGCTACACCTTC; CDR3aa: CASSYEGSYGYTF
j_gene: TRBJ2-5; v_gene: TRBV6-5; abundance: .; d_gene: .; CDR3nt: TGTGCCAGCAGTCAACGGACATCTCAAGAGACCCAGTACTTC; CDR3aa: CASSQRTSQETQYF
j_gene: TRBJ1-4; v_gene: TRBV5-1; abundance: .; d_gene: .; CDR3nt: TGCGCCAGCAGCTCCCAAGGCTCGGGTAATGAAAAACTGTTTTTT; CDR3aa: CASSSQGSGNEKLFF
j_gene: TRBJ2-3; v_gene: TRBV9; abundance: .; d_gene: .; CDR3nt: TGTGCCAGCAGCGTAGAAGAGGTCGATACGCAGTATTTT; CDR3aa: CASSVEEVDTQYF
j_gene: TRBJ1-1; v_gene: TRBV5-6; abundance: once; d_gene: TRBD1; CDR3nt: TGTGCCAGCAGCTTGACAGGGGGCTGGACTGAAGCTTTCTTT; CDR3aa: CASSLTGGWTEAFF